This T cell receptor (beta chain) was recorded in a study of blood T cell repertoires in COVID-19 (TCRdb year 2020). A note on the overall study: The collaborator samples originated in the United States, Italy and Spain and spanned the acute and convalescent phases of COVID-19. The prospective study material was composed of cDNA or gDNA derived from T cells, B-cell-depleted T cells, or PBMCs. The dataset comprised deeply sampled blood TCRbeta repertoires from subjects exposed to, actively infected with, or recovered from COVID-19. A freely available public database, intended as a resource for researchers studying the immune response to SARS-CoV-2, is where the repertoires were released. Samples came from the ongoing ImmuneRACE study (first 160 participants) plus 1,254 subjects from 6 global collaborators. Sample metadata almost always included a de-identified subject ID, COVID-19 status, age in years and sex. Where available, HLA class I and class II types were taken from metadata supplied by the sample provider and were not determined by assay-based typing.

The immunoSEQ Assay, a bias-controlled multiplex PCR, was used to amplify TCRbeta CDR3 regions from genomic DNA. As for the original processing: Nucleated cell counts per sample were estimated from amplification of reference gene primers within the assay. To quantify the absolute abundance of each unique TCRbeta CDR3 rearrangement, sequence reads were collapsed and filtered. Productive Simpson clonality was computed per sample as the square root of Simpson's diversity index over productive rearrangements. TCRdb stores this immuneACCESS table with in-frame sequences only. Part of the clones is absent; in the studies checked, under half of the shortfall reflects unresolved V genes, and no reason is known for the rest. V and J calls and clone size are as listed in that table; D and trimming were resolved from the DNA. In all, the sample holds 340,000 or so clones, and roughly 84% of those were seen once. 1% of the sample rests with the top ten.

Cut back by 0 bases and 3 bases, the V and J ends lie 9 bases apart. There are 14 amino acids in the CDR3, from cysteine to phenylalanine inclusive. Only the CDR3 region is kept as DNA, spanning 42 bases read in frame from base 1. CDR1 and CDR2 are drawn from the germline V gene (reference sequence): GTSNPN, SVGIG. The collaborating institutions used their own protocols to collect whole blood in K2EDTA tubes. For TCRbeta analysis, collaborators shipped samples in one of three forms: frozen whole blood, isolated PBMCs, or DNA extracted from either of those sample types. Study-level results and caveats: Clinical and demographic metadata were provided uncurated, with the amount varying by source and participant.

This clone was counted once. Its antigen is still unknown. The input lacks base qualities; no much larger clone sits a single base away. The sequencing sample was made of peripheral blood. The rearranged segments are TRBV30 and TRBJ1-5; the D gene lacks a confident call. This receptor was identified in a man over 45 with active or convalescent COVID-19. The CDR3 has the sequence CAWSVRRSNQPQHF. The nucleotide sequence reads TGTGCCTGGAGTGTTCGGCGGTCCAATCAGCCCCAGCATTTT. Beyond the CDR3, the reference TRBV30 and TRBJ1-5 genes provide the residues; the full variable domain reads: SQTIHQWPATLVQPVGSPLSLECTVEGTSNPNLYWYRQAAGRGLQLLFYSVGIGQISSEVPQNLSASRPQDRQFILSSKKLLLSDSGFYLCAWSVRRSNQPQHFGDGTRLSIL.